The present T cell receptor (beta chain) was sequenced within a study of shared clonotypes between healthy human individuals. Study-level information: Contributing individuals were a couple of females and a few males aged 18 to 49.

Replicate sorted-subset PCRs were loaded with about 0.2 ug DNA, tens of thousands of T cell genomes. Some clones are missing from TCRdb's copy, which holds only in-frame ones; the method was immunoSEQ multiplex PCR. Counted here are some 2.3 million clones, approximately 93% occurring once; the ten biggest clones make up about 0.37%. The germline gives CDR1 SGHTA, CDR2 FQGNSA. V lost 1 base to trimming and J lost 4 bases, with 13 bases between them. The CDR3 totals 15 residues. This chain connects TRBV7-2 to TRBJ2-5, with D perhaps TRBD1 (8 bases). Sequenced sample: naive CD4+ T cells from PBMCs. This sample's subset: CD45RA+ positively selected. This sequence originates from a man between 18 and 29 years old in good health. Some clones in this sample may be carry-over from other donors' samples. The CDR3 DNA is TGTGCCAGCAGCTTAGACAGGGGGGGCTTAGAGACCCAGTACTTC. Translating it yields CASSLDRGGLETQYF.